The next 24 T cell receptor beta chains were all read from a single sample in a study of cytomegalovirus exposure and HLA in healthy donors (TCRdb year 2017). The library was made by the immunoSEQ multiplex PCR assay. For the multiplex PCR, a mixture combining 60 forward primers for TCR Vbeta segments and 13 reverse primers for TCR Jbeta segments was used. TCRdb re-hosts the immuneACCESS table, in-frame sequences only. Its copies lack some clones; in the studies checked, an unresolved V gene accounts for under half of them, and the cause for the rest is not known. The sample profile shows some 180,000 clones; about 77% of them were found once. The ten largest make up 2.5% to 3.5% of the sample. The sequenced sample was PBMCs. Receptor source: a woman in her twenties or thirties in good health and CMV-seronegative.

This rearrangement joins TRBV10-2 to TRBJ2-2, with D possibly TRBD1 on 5 matching bases. Germline-derived CDR1 and CDR2 are WSHSY and SAAADI. The CDR3 runs 14 residues. Trimming took off 3 bases at V and 6 bases at J, with 11 bases between the two ends. CDR3 region: CASSDKGAPGELFF. In nucleotides, the CDR3 is TGCGCCAGCAGTGATAAAGGGGCCCCCGGGGAGCTGTTTTTT.

This CDR3 reads CASSLPGTAYNEQFF. The CDR3 DNA sequence: TGTGCCAGCTCACTCCCCGGGACAGCCTACAATGAGCAGTTCTTC. The chain is built from TRBV18 and TRBJ2-1; TRBD1 agrees at 7 bases. J was trimmed by 2 bases and V by 4 bases; bases with no gene match: 5. Germline V gives CDR1 KGHSH, CDR2 LQKENI. This CDR3 has 15 residues.

The genes are TRBV27 and TRBJ2-7, with D perhaps TRBD1 (6 bases). V was trimmed by 3 bases and J by 1 base, leaving 7 bases between them. The CDR3 consists of 13 residues. Germline V gene sequence: CDR1 MNHEY, CDR2 SMNVEV (reference sequence). CDR3 loop: CASSFRGSYEQYF. DNA for the CDR3: TGTGCCAGCAGTTTTAGGGGGTCCTACGAGCAGTACTTC.

The rearrangement joins TRBV7-6 to TRBJ2-3, with a possible D match to TRBD2 (5 bases). Germline V gives CDR1 SGHVS, CDR2 FNYEAQ. The CDR3 runs 15 residues. V was cut by 5 bases and J by 0 bases, with 12 bases left in between. The CDR3 spells CASSLRRSSTDTQYF. The CDR3 DNA reads TGTGCCAGCAGCCTCCGGAGGAGTAGCACAGATACGCAGTATTTT.

This chain links TRBV30 with TRBJ2-6; TRBD2 is a possible D gene (5 bases). Germline-derived CDR1 and CDR2 are GTSNPN and SVGIG (reference sequence). V was trimmed by 0 bases and J by 0 bases, leaving 6 bases between them. The CDR3 sequence is 15 residues long. CDR3 protein: CAWSVGSSGANVLTF. The CDR3 DNA follows: TGTGCCTGGAGTGTGGGGAGCTCTGGGGCCAACGTCCTGACTTTC. Full variable domain (remainder filled in from reference TRBV30 and TRBJ2-6): SQTIHQWPATLVQPVGSPLSLECTVEGTSNPNLYWYRQAAGRGLQLLFYSVGIGQISSEVPQNLSASRPQDRQFILSSKKLLLSDSGFYLCAWSVGSSGANVLTFGAGSRLTVL.

This clone was found once. V gene TRBV29-1 combines with J gene TRBJ2-1; 7 nucleotides line up with TRBD2. Germline trimming cut 5 bases from V and 6 bases from J; bases unmatched to any gene: 16. CDR3 length: 16 residues. Germline assignment: CDR1 SQVTM and CDR2 ANQGSEA. Here the CDR3 DNA reads TGCAGCGTTCCTCCCCGGGAGGTCTGGAGGCGCAATGAGCAGTTCTTC. It specifies CSVPPREVWRRNEQFF.

CDR3 nucleotides: TGTGCCTGGAGAGGACCCTCTGCGGGATCACACAGCTCCTACAATGAGCAGTTCTTC. It codes for CAWRGPSAGSHSSYNEQFF. The V gene is TRBV30, the J gene TRBJ2-1; D may be TRBD2 (6 bases). Germline values: CDR1 GTSNPN, CDR2 SVGIG (reference sequence). The ends were cut back, 3 bases at V and 0 bases at J, with 24 bases in the middle. The CDR3 runs 19 residues.

CDR3 bases: TGTGCCAGCAGTGAAGGGGGCGCGAAGAACTATGGCTACACCTTC. Its protein is CASSEGGAKNYGYTF. This chain uses TRBV25-1 with TRBJ1-2; tentative D call: TRBD1 (6 bases). The CDR3 sequence is 15 residues long. The V and J ends lost 2 bases and 2 bases respectively, with 12 bases between them. The germline CDR1 and CDR2 sequences are MGHDK and SYGVNS.

A remark on this clone: This CDR3 is also generated by other DNA sequences in the sample. The chain carries TRBV27 and TRBJ1-1; D perhaps matches TRBD1 (6 bases). CDR1 MNHEY and CDR2 SMNVEV come from the germline V gene (reference sequence). V shed 3 bases and J shed 1 base, with 9 bases lying between them. The CDR3 runs to 14 residues. The CDR3 sequence: CASSLIGGNTEAFF. The CDR3 coding sequence is TGTGCCAGCAGTTTGATAGGGGGGAACACTGAAGCTTTCTTT.

This sequence joins TRBV7-9 and TRBJ2-3; TRBD2 aligns across 7 bases. V shed 0 bases, J shed 2 bases, and the junction held 8 bases outside the gene matches. In germline, CDR1 is SEHNR, CDR2 FQNEAQ (reference sequence). The CDR3 sequence is 17 residues long. The CDR3 DNA is TGTGCCAGCAGCTTAGCGCTGGGGGGGGACTTCACAGATACGCAGTATTTT. This translates into CASSLALGGDFTDTQYF. The full variable domain, with the rest looked up from reference TRBV7-9 and TRBJ2-3, is DTGVSQNPRHKITKRGQNVTFRCDPISEHNRLYWYRQTLGQGPEFLTYFQNEAQLEKSRLLSDRFSAERPKGSFSTLEIQRTEQGDSAMYLCASSLALGGDFTDTQYFGPGTRLTVL.

The V gene is TRBV7-6, the J gene TRBJ2-5; 8 bases are shared with TRBD2. Germline-derived CDR1 and CDR2 are SGHVS and FNYEAQ. The length of the CDR3 is 13 residues. Trimming at V came to 5 bases and at J to 7 bases, leaving 6 bases not matched to a gene. CDR3 in amino acids: CASSILAEGTQYF. Written as DNA, the CDR3 is TGTGCCAGCAGCATACTAGCGGAGGGGACCCAGTACTTC. Full variable domain (missing parts from reference TRBV7-6 and TRBJ2-5): GAGVSQSPRYKVTKRGQDVALRCDPISGHVSLYWYRQALGQGPEFLTYFNYEAQQDKSGLPNDRFSAERPEGSISTLTIQRTEQRDSAMYRCASSILAEGTQYFGPGTRLLVL.

The rearrangement uses TRBV7-2 and TRBJ2-1; a weak D match, TRBD2 (5 bases). Deletions cut 3 bases from V and 5 bases from J, with 11 bases between. CDR1 is SGHTA, CDR2 FQGNSA, per germline. The CDR3 contains 14 residues. CDR3 loop: CASSFSAAHNEQFF. The CDR3 region has the DNA TGTGCCAGCAGCTTTAGCGCCGCCCACAATGAGCAGTTCTTC.

The chain combines TRBV27 with TRBJ1-5, with 7 nucleotides matching TRBD1. The CDR3 has 14 amino acids. J was trimmed by 4 bases and V by 5 bases; bases with no gene match: 5. CDR1 and CDR2 (germline): MNHEY, SMNVEV (reference sequence). CDR3: CASSAGQRNQPQHF. The CDR3 bases are TGTGCCAGCAGTGCGGGACAGAGGAATCAGCCCCAGCATTTT.

The genes are TRBV11-1 and TRBJ1-1; a possible D gene is TRBD1 (5 bases). Trimming took 5 bases from V and 1 from J, leaving 20 bases between them. The CDR3 has 17 residues. Looked up from germline, CDR1 is SGHAT and CDR2 is FQDESV (reference sequence). CDR3 amino acids: CASSPLSDGGRNTEAFF. CDR3 nucleotides: TGTGCCAGCAGCCCCCTATCGGACGGGGGTAGGAACACTGAAGCTTTCTTT.

V usage is TRBV4-1 and J usage is TRBJ2-7; 7 nucleotides agree with TRBD1. This CDR3 comprises 15 residues. V lost 2 bases and J lost 0; bases outside the gene matches: 4. Germline V gives CDR1 MGHRA, CDR2 YSYEKL. The CDR3: CASSQLWDSSYEQYF. The DNA of the CDR3 is TGCGCCAGCAGCCAATTATGGGACAGCTCCTACGAGCAGTACTTC.

The rearrangement uses TRBV7-6 and TRBJ2-1; 10 nucleotides align to TRBD2. Germline V gene sequence: CDR1 SGHVS, CDR2 FNYEAQ. Unmatched junction bases numbered 11, after V lost 5 bases and J lost 4 bases. The CDR3 has 17 residues. In DNA form, the CDR3 reads TGTGCCAGCAGCGCTACGCAGGGACTAGCGCAATACAATGAGCAGTTCTTC. Translation gives CASSATQGLAQYNEQFF.

V and J are TRBV30 and TRBJ1-1; 7 bases match TRBD1. Unmatched junction bases numbered 13, after V lost 2 bases and J lost 1 base. Germline values: CDR1 GTSNPN, CDR2 SVGIG (reference sequence). The CDR3 has 17 residues. The CDR3 loop is CAWSSHRGGRGNTEAFF. CDR3 nucleotides: TGTGCCTGGAGTTCCCACAGGGGCGGGAGGGGGAACACTGAAGCTTTCTTT. Together with reference TRBV30 and TRBJ1-1, the CDR3 gives the full variable domain: SQTIHQWPATLVQPVGSPLSLECTVEGTSNPNLYWYRQAAGRGLQLLFYSVGIGQISSEVPQNLSASRPQDRQFILSSKKLLLSDSGFYLCAWSSHRGGRGNTEAFFGQGTRLTVV.

V is TRBV18 and J is TRBJ2-5; 10 nucleotides align to TRBD1. CDR1 is KGHSH, CDR2 LQKENI, per germline. The ends lost 5 bases at V and 3 bases at J; junction bases unmatched: 6. This CDR3 is built from 15 residues. The CDR3 sequence: CASSAIGTGEETQYF. The CDR3 DNA reads as TGTGCCAGCTCAGCCATAGGGACAGGGGAAGAGACCCAGTACTTC.

The chain uses TRBV30 and TRBJ1-1; 7 bases match TRBD1. The CDR3 runs 13 residues. V lost 5 bases and J lost 0; bases outside the gene matches: 3. The germline CDR1 and CDR2 sequences are GTSNPN and SVGIG (reference sequence). This chain's CDR3 is CAWDRDMNTEAFF. For the CDR3, the DNA is TGTGCCTGGGACAGGGATATGAACACTGAAGCTTTCTTT.

The V gene is TRBV5-1, the J gene TRBJ2-7; TRBD2 matches 11 bases. Germline lookup yields CDR1 SGHRS and CDR2 YFSETQ. V shed 4 bases and J 3 bases; nucleotides not matched to a gene: 6. The CDR3 totals 15 residues. As DNA, the CDR3 is TGCGCCAGCAGCCGCCCCGGGACTAGCGGCTACGAGCAGTACTTC. Amino acids: CASSRPGTSGYEQYF.

In this sample, this clone turned up a few times. This chain joins TRBV30 and TRBJ2-7, with TRBD1 matching over 10 bases. Germline V lookup: CDR1 GTSNPN, CDR2 SVGIG (reference sequence). Trimming at V came to 1 base and at J to 1 base, leaving 4 bases not matched to a gene. The CDR3 length is 15 residues. CDR3 in amino acids: CAWSEGTGVSYEQYF. In DNA form, the CDR3 reads TGTGCCTGGAGTGAGGGGACAGGGGTGTCCTACGAGCAGTACTTC.

Note on this clone: Other DNA sequences in the sample encode the same CDR3. The V and J genes are TRBV30 and TRBJ2-2; D uncertain. The CDR3 spans 12 residues. The V gene's germline CDR1 is GTSNPN and CDR2 SVGIG (reference sequence). Trimming left V 4 bases short and J 1 base short, with 4 bases between. CDR3 residues: CAWTGNTGELFF. CDR3 nucleotide sequence: TGTGCCTGGACGGGGAACACCGGGGAGCTGTTTTTT.

V is TRBV7-2 and J is TRBJ2-3, with 7 bases aligning to TRBD1. V lost 5 bases and J lost 2; bases outside the gene matches: 10. This CDR3 has 16 residues. The germline CDR1 and CDR2 sequences are SGHTA and FQGNSA. Here the CDR3 DNA reads TGTGCCAGCAGCAAAATGACAGGGTCCAACACAGATACGCAGTATTTT. It is translated as CASSKMTGSNTDTQYF.

This chain uses TRBV30 with TRBJ1-6; D is perhaps TRBD1 (5 bases). Germline lookup yields CDR1 GTSNPN and CDR2 SVGIG (reference sequence). This CDR3 spans 16 amino acids. Between the trimmed V and J ends, which lost 0 bases and 0 bases, there was a span of 9 bases. The CDR3 region is CAWSVRQSSYNSPLHF. CDR3 bases: TGTGCCTGGAGTGTGCGACAGAGCTCCTATAATTCACCCCTCCACTTT.